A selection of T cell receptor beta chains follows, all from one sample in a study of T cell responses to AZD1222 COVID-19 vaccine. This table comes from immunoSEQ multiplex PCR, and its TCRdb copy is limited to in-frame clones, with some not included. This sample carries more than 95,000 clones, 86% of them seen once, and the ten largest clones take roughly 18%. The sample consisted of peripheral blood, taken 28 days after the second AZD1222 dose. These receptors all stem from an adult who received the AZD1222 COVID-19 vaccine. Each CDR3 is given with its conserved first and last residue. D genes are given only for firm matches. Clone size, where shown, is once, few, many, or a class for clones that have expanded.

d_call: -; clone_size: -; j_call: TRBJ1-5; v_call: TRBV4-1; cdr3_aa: CASSQAWQDNQPQHF; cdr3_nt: TGCGCCAGCAGCCAAGCCTGGCAGGACAATCAGCCCCAGCATTTT
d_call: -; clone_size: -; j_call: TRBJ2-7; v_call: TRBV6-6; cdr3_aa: CASLWGDEQYF; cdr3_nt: TGTGCCAGCTTATGGGGGGACGAGCAGTACTTC
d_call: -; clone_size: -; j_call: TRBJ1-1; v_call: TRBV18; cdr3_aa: CASSPEINTEAFF; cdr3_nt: TGTGCCAGCTCACCAGAAATAAACACTGAAGCTTTCTTT
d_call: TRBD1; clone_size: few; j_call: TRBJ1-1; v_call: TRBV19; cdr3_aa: CASNLQGGNTEAFF; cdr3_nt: TGTGCCAGTAACCTACAGGGGGGGAACACTGAAGCTTTCTTT
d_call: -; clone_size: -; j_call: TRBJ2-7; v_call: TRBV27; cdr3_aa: CASSPRFGYEQYF; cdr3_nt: TGTGCCAGCAGTCCTCGTTTTGGCTACGAGCAGTACTTC
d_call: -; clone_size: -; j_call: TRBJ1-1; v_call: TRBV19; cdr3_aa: CASKYTNTEAFF; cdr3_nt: TGTGCCAGTAAGTACACCAACACTGAAGCTTTCTTT
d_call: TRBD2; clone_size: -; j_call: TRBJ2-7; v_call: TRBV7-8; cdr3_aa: CASSFGTSGGYEQYF; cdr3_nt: TGTGCCAGCAGCTTCGGGACTAGCGGGGGCTACGAGCAGTACTTC
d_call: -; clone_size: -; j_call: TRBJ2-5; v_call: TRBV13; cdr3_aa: CASSLSVGETQYF; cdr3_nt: TGTGCCAGCAGCTTATCGGTCGGAGAGACCCAGTACTTC
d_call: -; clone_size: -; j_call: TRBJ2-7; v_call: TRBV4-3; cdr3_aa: CASSQELGDNGYEQYF; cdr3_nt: TGCGCCAGCAGCCAAGAGTTAGGGGACAACGGGTACGAGCAGTACTTC
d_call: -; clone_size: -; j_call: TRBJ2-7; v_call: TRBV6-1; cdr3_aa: CASSETVFGSSYEQYF; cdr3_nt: TGTGCCAGCAGTGAGACGGTTTTTGGCAGCTCCTACGAGCAGTACTTC
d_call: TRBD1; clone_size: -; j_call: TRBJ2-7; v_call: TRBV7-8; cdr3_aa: CASSSGTGDYEQYF; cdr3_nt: TGTGCCAGCAGTTCCGGGACAGGGGACTACGAGCAGTACTTC
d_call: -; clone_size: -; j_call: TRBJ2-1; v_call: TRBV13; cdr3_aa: CASSLGRDKVGEQFF; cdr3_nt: TGTGCCAGCAGCTTAGGGCGGGACAAGGTAGGCGAGCAGTTCTTC
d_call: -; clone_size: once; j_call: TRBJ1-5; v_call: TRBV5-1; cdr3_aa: CASSASGYLNQPQHF; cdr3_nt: TGCGCCAGCAGCGCTTCAGGGTACCTTAATCAGCCCCAGCATTTT
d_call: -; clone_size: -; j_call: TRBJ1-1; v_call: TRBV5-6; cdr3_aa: CASSPWGMNTEAFF; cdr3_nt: TGTGCCAGCAGCCCCTGGGGCATGAACACTGAAGCTTTCTTT
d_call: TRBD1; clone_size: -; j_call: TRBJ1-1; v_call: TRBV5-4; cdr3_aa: CASSSQNRGNTEAFF; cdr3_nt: TGTGCCAGCAGCTCCCAGAACAGGGGGAACACTGAAGCTTTCTTT
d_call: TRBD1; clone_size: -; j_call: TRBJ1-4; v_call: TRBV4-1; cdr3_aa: CASSRTGQTAATNEKLFF; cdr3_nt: TGCGCCAGCAGCCGGACAGGACAGACAGCTGCAACTAATGAAAAACTGTTTTTT
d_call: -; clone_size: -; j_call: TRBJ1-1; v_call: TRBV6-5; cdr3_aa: CASSQWGTEAFF; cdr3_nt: TGTGCCAGCAGCCAATGGGGCACTGAAGCTTTCTTT
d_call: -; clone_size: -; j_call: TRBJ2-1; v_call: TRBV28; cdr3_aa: CASSIRSPPEQFF; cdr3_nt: TGTGCCAGCAGTATCCGTTCCCCTCCCGAGCAGTTCTTC
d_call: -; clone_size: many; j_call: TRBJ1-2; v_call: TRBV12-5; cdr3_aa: CASGAMLLGSYGYTF; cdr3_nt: TGTGCTAGTGGCGCGATGCTTCTAGGGTCGTATGGCTACACCTTC
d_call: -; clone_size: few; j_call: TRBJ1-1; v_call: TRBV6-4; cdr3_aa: CASSPNPMNTEAFF; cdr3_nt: TGTGCCAGCAGCCCGAATCCGATGAACACTGAAGCTTTCTTT
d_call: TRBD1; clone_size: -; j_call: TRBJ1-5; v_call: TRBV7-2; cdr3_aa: CASSPPGQGPQPQHF; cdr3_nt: TGTGCCAGCAGCCCTCCGGGACAGGGTCCCCAGCCCCAGCATTTT
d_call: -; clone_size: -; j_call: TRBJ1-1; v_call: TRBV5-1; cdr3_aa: CASSLAPRTLNTEAFF; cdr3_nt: TGCGCCAGCAGCTTGGCCCCTCGGACATTAAACACTGAAGCTTTCTTT
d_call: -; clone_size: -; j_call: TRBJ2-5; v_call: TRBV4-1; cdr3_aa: CASSQDNNQETQYF; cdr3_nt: TGCGCCAGCAGCCAAGACAACAACCAAGAGACCCAGTACTTC
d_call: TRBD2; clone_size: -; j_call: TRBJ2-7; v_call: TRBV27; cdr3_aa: CASSLSAGNYEQYF; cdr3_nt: TGTGCCAGCAGTTTATCAGCGGGAAACTACGAGCAGTACTTC
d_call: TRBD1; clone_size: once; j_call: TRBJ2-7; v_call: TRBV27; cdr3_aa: CASSPPPATGGNPYEQYF; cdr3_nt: TGTGCCAGCAGTCCACCCCCCGCGACAGGGGGCAATCCCTACGAGCAGTACTTC
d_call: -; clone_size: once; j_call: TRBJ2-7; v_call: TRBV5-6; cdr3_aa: CASSASYEQYF; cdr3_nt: TGTGCCAGCAGCGCCTCTTACGAGCAGTACTTC
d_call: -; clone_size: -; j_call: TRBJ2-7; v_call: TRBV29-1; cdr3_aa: CSATTSFYEQYF; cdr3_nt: TGCAGCGCCACGACTAGTTTCTACGAGCAGTACTTC
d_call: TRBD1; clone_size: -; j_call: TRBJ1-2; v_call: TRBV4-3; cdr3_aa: CASSQRLGRTGEGGYTF; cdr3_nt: TGCGCCAGCAGCCAGCGACTGGGGCGAACAGGGGAGGGTGGCTACACCTTC
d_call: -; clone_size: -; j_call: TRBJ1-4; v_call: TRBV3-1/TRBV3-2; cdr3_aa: CASSQSVSNEKLFF; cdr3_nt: TGTGCCAGCAGCCAAAGTGTTTCTAATGAAAAACTGTTTTTT
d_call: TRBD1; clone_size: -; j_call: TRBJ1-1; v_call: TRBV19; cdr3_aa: CASRTGGRTEAFF; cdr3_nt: TGTGCCAGTCGTACAGGGGGAAGAACTGAAGCTTTCTTT
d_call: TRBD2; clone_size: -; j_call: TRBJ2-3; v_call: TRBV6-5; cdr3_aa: CASSTSGGTDTQYF; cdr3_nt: TGTGCCAGCAGTACAAGCGGGGGCACAGATACGCAGTATTTT
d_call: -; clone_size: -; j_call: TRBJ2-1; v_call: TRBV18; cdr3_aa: CASSPFGASEQFF; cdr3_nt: TGTGCCAGCTCACCATTCGGGGCGTCCGAGCAGTTCTTC
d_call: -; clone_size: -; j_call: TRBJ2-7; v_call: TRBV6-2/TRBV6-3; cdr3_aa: CASSYPGHGLSYEQYF; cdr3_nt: TGTGCCAGCAGTTACCCGGGACACGGCCTATCCTACGAGCAGTACTTC
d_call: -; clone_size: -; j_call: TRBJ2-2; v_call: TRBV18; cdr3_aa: CASSPSLGPTGELFF; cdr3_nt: TGTGCCAGCTCACCCTCCCTGGGTCCCACCGGGGAGCTGTTTTTT
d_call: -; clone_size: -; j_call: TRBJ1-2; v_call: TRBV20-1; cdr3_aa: CSASQSVGYTF; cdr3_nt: TGCAGTGCTAGCCAATCAGTCGGCTACACCTTC
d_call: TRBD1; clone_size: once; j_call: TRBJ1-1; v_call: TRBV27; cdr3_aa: CASSPWRGLGTEAFF; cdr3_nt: TGTGCCAGCAGCCCATGGAGGGGGCTGGGCACTGAAGCTTTCTTT
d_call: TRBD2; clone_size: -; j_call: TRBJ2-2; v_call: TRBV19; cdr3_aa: CASSNGRAGGTGELFF; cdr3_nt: TGTGCCAGTAGTAACGGGAGGGCCGGAGGTACCGGGGAGCTGTTTTTT
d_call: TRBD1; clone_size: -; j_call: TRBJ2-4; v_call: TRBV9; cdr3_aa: CASSVEGTGNIQYF; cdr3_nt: TGTGCCAGCAGCGTAGAAGGGACAGGAAACATTCAGTACTTC
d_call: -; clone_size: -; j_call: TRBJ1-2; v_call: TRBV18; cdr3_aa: CASSPTPRYGYTF; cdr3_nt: TGTGCCAGCTCACCAACCCCACGCTATGGCTACACCTTC
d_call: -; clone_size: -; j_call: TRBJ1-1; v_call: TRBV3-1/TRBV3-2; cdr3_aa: CASSQARNTEAFF; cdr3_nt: TGTGCCAGCAGCCAAGCGAGGAACACTGAAGCTTTCTTT